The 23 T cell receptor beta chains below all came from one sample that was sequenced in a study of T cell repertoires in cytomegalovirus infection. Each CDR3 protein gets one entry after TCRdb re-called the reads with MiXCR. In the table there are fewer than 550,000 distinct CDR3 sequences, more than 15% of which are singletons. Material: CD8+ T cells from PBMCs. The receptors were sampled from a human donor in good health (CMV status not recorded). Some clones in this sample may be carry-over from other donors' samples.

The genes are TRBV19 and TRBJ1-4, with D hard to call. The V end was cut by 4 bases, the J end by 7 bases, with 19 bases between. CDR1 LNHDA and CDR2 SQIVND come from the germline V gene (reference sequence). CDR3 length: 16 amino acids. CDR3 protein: CASSSLTRASSEKLFF. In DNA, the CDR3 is TGTGCCAGTAGTAGTTTGACAAGGGCGTCGAGTGAAAAACTGTTTTTT. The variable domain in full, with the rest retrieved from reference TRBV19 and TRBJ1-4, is DGGITQSPKYLFRKEGQNVTLSCEQNLNHDAMYWYRQDPGQGLRLIYYSQIVNDFQKGDIAEGYSVSREKKESFPLTVTSAQKNPTAFYLCASSSLTRASSEKLFFGSGTQLSVL.

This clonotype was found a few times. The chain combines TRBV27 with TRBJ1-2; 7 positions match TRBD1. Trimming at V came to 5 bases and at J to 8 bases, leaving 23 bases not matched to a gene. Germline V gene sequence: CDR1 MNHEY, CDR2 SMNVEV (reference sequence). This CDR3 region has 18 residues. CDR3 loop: CASSGEQGLEDSLWGYTF. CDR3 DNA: TGTGCCAGCAGTGGCGAACAGGGGCTCGAGGACTCGTTATGGGGCTACACCTTC.

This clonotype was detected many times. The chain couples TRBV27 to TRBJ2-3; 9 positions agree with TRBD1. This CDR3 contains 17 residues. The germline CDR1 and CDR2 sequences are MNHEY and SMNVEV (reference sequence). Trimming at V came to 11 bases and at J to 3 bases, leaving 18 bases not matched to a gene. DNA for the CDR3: TGTGCCGCACGAAGCGCCGGGACAGGGTCTTTAACAGATACGCAGTATTTT. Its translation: CAARSAGTGSLTDTQYF.

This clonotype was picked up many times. CDR3 protein: CASRITGGNEQFF. The CDR3 nucleotides are TGTGCCAGCAGGATTACAGGGGGGAATGAGCAGTTCTTC. The chain uses TRBV27 and TRBJ2-1; 8 nucleotides agree with TRBD1. This CDR3 has 13 amino acids. The germline V gene has CDR1 MNHEY and CDR2 SMNVEV (reference sequence). Trimming at V came to 6 bases and at J to 7 bases, leaving 5 bases not matched to a gene.

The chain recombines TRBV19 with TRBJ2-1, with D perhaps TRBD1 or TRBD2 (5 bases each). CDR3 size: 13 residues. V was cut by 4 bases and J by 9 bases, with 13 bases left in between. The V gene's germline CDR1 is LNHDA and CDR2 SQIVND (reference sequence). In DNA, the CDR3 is TGTGCCAGTAGTACCCTACTAGGGGCTGAGCAGTTCTTC. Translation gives CASSTLLGAEQFF.

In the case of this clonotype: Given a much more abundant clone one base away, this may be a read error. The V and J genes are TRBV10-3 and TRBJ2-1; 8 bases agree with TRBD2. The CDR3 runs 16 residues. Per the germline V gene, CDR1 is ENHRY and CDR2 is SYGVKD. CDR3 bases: TGTGCCATCAGTGAGTCTGGCAGCGGGGGCTCTAATGTGCAGTTCTTC. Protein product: CAISESGSGGSNVQFF.

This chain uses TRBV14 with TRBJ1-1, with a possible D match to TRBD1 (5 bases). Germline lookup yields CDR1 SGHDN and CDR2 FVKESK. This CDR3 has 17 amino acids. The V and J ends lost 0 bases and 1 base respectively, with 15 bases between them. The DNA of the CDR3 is TGTGCCAGCAGCCAAGATTACGGCAGGGTAGGGAACACTGAAGCTTTCTTT. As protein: CASSQDYGRVGNTEAFF. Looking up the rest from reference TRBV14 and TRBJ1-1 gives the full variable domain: EAGVTQFPSHSVIEKGQTVTLRCDPISGHDNLYWYRRVMGKEIKFLLHFVKESKQDESGMPNNRFLAERTGGTYSTLKVQPAELEDSGVYFCASSQDYGRVGNTEAFFGQGTRLTVV.

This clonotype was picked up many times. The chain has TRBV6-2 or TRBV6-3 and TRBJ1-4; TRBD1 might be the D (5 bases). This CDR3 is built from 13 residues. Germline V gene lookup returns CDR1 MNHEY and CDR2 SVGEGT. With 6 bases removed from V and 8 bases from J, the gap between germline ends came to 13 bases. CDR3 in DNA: TGTGCCAGCAGCGGCCAGGGTTGGGAAAAACTGTTTTTT. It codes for CASSGQGWEKLFF.

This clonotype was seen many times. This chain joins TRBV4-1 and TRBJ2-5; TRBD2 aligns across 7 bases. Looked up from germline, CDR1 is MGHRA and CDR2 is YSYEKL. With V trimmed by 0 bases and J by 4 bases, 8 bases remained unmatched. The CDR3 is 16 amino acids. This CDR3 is CASSQDGGSTRETQYF. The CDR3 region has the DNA TGCGCCAGCAGCCAAGATGGCGGGAGTACGAGAGAGACCCAGTACTTC.

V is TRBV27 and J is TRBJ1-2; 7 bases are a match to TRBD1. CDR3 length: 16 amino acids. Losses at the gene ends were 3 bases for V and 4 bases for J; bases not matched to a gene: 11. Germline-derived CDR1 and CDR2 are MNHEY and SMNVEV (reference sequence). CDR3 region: CASSFIPTGQGYGYTF. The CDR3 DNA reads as TGTGCCAGCAGTTTCATCCCGACAGGGCAAGGCTATGGCTACACCTTC.

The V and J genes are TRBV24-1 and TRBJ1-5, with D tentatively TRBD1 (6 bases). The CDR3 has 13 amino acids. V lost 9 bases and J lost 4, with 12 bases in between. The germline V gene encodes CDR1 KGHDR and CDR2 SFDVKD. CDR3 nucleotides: TGTGCCACCCAACAGGGAGGGAATCAGCCCCAGCATTTT. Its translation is CATQQGGNQPQHF.

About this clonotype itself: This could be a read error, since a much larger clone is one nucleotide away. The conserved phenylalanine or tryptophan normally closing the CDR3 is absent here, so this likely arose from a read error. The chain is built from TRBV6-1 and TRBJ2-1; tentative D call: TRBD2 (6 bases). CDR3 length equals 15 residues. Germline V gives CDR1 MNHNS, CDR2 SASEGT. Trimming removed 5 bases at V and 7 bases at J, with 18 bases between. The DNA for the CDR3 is TGTGCCAGCAGTCCCTTGTCGACTAGTAGAAATGAGCAGTTCTTA. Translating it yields CASSPLSTSRNEQFL.

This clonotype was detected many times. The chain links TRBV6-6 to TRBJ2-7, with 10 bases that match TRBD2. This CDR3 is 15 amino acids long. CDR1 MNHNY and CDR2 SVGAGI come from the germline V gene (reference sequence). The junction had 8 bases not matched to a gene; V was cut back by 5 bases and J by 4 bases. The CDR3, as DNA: TGTGCCAGCAGTCCCTGGACTAGCGGAATATACGAGCAGTACTTC. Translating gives CASSPWTSGIYEQYF.

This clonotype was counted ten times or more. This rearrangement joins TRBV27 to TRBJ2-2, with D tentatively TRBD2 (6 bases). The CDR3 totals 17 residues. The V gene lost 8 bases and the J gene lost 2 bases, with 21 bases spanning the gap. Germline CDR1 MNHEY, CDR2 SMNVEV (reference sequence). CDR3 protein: CASDSPGSQSNTGELFF. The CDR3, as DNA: TGTGCCAGCGACTCGCCCGGGAGTCAGAGCAACACCGGGGAGCTGTTTTTT.

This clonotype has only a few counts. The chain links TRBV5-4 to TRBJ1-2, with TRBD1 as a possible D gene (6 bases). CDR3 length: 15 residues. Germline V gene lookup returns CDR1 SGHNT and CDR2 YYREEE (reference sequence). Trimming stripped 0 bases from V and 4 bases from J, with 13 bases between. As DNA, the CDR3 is TGTGCCAGCAGCTTGGCGCCAGGGGCTGGCTATGGCTACACCTTC. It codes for CASSLAPGAGYGYTF.

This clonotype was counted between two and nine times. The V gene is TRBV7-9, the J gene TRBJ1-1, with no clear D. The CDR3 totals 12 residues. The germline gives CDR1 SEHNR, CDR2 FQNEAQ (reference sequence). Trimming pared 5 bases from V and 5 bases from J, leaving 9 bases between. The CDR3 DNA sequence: TGTGCCAGCAGCCCTAGAGCTACTGAAGCTTTCTTT. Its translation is CASSPRATEAFF.

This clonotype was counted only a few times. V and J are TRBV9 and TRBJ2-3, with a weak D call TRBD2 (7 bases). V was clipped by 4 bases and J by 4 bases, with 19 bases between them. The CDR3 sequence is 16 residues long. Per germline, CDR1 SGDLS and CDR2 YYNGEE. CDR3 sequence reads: CASSQGGGAFSDTQYF. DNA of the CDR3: TGTGCCAGCAGCCAGGGAGGGGGGGCCTTCTCAGATACGCAGTATTTT.

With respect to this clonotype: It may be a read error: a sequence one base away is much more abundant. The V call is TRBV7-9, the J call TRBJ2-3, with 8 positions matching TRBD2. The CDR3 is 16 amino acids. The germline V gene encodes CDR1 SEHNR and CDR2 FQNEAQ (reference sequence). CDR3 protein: CASGLITAGAPDTQYF. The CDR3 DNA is TGTGCCAGCGGCTTGATAACAGCGGGAGCCCCAGATACGCAGTATTTT.

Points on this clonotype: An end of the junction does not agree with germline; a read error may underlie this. The DNA of the CDR3 is TGTGTCAGCAGACCCCCCCTCCTGAGCTCTGGAAACACAATATATTTT. Protein: CVSRPPLLSSGNTIYF. This chain uses TRBV7-2 with TRBJ1-3; D is unresolved. This CDR3 is 16 amino acids long. Germline values: CDR1 SGHTA, CDR2 FQGNSA. The full variable domain, its missing parts supplied by reference TRBV7-2 and TRBJ1-3, is GAGVSQSPSNKVTEKGKDVELRCDPISGHTALYWYRQSLGQGLEFLIYFQGNSAPDKSGLPSDRFSAERTGGSVSTLTIQRTQQEDSAVYLCVSRPPLLSSGNTIYFGEGSWLTVV.

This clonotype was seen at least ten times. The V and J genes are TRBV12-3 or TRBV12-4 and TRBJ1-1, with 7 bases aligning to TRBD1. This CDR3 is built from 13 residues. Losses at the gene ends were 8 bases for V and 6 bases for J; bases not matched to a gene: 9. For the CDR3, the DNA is TGTGCCAGCTCCCTCCGACAGGGCTCTGAAGCTTTCTTT. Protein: CASSLRQGSEAFF.

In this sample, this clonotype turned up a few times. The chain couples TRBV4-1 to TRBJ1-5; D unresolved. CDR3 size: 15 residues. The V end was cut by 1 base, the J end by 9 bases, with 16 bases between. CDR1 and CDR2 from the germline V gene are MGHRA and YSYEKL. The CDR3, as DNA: TGCGCCAGCAGCCAAGGAGGGCTCCCTATAGGGCCCCAGCATTTT. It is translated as CASSQGGLPIGPQHF.

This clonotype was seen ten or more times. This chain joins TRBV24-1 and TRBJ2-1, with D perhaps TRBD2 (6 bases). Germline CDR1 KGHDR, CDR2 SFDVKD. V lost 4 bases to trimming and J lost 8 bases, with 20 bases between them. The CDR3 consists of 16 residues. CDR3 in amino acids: CATSDRRMGRRDEQFF. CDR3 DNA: TGTGCCACCAGTGACCGTAGGATGGGGCGGAGGGATGAGCAGTTCTTC.

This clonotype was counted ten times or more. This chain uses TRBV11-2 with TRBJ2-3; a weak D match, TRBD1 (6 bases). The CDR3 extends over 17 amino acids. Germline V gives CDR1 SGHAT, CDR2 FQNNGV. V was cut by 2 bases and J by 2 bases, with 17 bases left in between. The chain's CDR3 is CASSLISGGSLTDTQYF. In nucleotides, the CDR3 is TGTGCCAGCAGCTTAATTAGTGGGGGCTCCCTCACAGATACGCAGTATTTT.